The 25 T cell receptor beta chains reported below all come from one sample, sequenced in a study of OX40 agonist ivuxolimab in advanced cancers. The assay was immunoSEQ multiplex PCR, and TCRdb's table has in-frame clones only and misses some. The table has tens of thousands of clones, around 83% seen once; the top ten hold roughly 1.4%. This specimen consisted of CD4+ or CD8+ T cells sorted from blood, obtained in a trial of the OX40 agonist ivuxolimab. The receptors come from an adult with an advanced solid tumor such as melanoma, head and neck, liver or kidney cancer.

The chain recombines TRBV5-6 with TRBJ2-1; TRBD1 is a possible D gene (6 bases). The ends were cut back, 5 bases at V and 4 bases at J, with 10 bases in the middle. Germline V CDR1 and CDR2: SGHDT, YYEEEE. CDR3 length: 13 amino acids. Here the CDR3 reads CASSRDTYNEQFF. CDR3 coding DNA: TGTGCCAGCAGTAGGGACACTTACAATGAGCAGTTCTTC.

The chain joins TRBV5-8 to TRBJ1-5, with 10 bases fitting TRBD1. This CDR3 contains 18 residues. The V gene end was trimmed by 0 bases and the J gene end by 0 bases; junction bases not matched to a gene: 6. Germline V gene sequence: CDR1 SGHTS, CDR2 YDEGEE. The CDR3 DNA reads as TGTGCCAGCAGCTTGGTTGACAGGGGGCCGTATAGCAATCAGCCCCAGCATTTT. It yields the protein CASSLVDRGPYSNQPQHF.

The rearrangement joins TRBV18 to TRBJ1-4; D is perhaps TRBD1 (5 bases). This CDR3 has 15 amino acids. Germline V gives CDR1 KGHSH, CDR2 LQKENI. The V end was cut by 3 bases, the J end by 4 bases, with 12 bases between. The CDR3 loop is CASSPSRGSNEKLFF. The CDR3 coding sequence is TGTGCCAGCTCACCTTCACGGGGGAGTAATGAAAAACTGTTTTTT.

The chain has TRBV6-5 and TRBJ2-7; D not certain. Germline CDR1 MNHEY, CDR2 SVGAGI. V dropped 8 bases and J dropped 4 bases, with 9 bases sitting between them. The CDR3 covers 11 residues. CDR3 DNA sequence: TGTGCCAGCGGCGACGGGTACGAGCAGTACTTC. Residues: CASGDGYEQYF.

CDR3 residues: CASSKAGTVSSGNTIYF. In DNA form, the CDR3 reads TGTGCCAGCAGCAAAGCGGGGACGGTTAGCTCTGGAAACACCATATATTTT. The rearrangement uses TRBV21-1 and TRBJ1-3. TRBV21-1 is annotated as a pseudogene. CDR3 length equals 17 residues.

The gene calls are TRBV7-8 and TRBJ1-2; a possible D gene is TRBD1 (5 bases). The germline V gene encodes CDR1 SGHVS and CDR2 FQNEAQ. Trimming cost V 3 bases and J 2 bases, with 13 bases left between them. This CDR3 comprises 15 residues. In DNA form, the CDR3 reads TGTGCCAGCAGCTTTTTATCCAGGGCGAACTATGGCTACACCTTC. Translating it yields CASSFLSRANYGYTF. Variable domain in full (rest from reference TRBV7-8 and TRBJ1-2): GAGVSQSPRYKVAKRGQDVALRCDPISGHVSLFWYQQALGQGPEFLTYFQNEAQLDKSGLPSDRFFAERPEGSVSTLKIQRTQQEDSAVYLCASSFLSRANYGYTFGSGTRLTVV.

This chain links TRBV4-2 with TRBJ2-2; D might be TRBD1 or TRBD2, each matching 6 bases. This CDR3 has 16 amino acids. Trimming took off 4 bases at V and 2 bases at J, with 14 bases between the two ends. Germline loops: CDR1 LGHNA, CDR2 YNFKEQ. The CDR3 bases are TGTGCCAGCAGCCCCCTCTGGGGGGCCAACACCGGGGAGCTGTTTTTT. This codes for CASSPLWGANTGELFF.

The CDR3 nucleotides read TGTGCCAGCAGCTTAAGGACCCGAGAAGAGACCCAGTACTTC. Amino acids: CASSLRTREETQYF. J is TRBJ2-5 and V is TRBV5-4; D remains unclear. V was trimmed by 2 bases and J by 3 bases, leaving 11 bases between them. The CDR3 contains 14 residues. Germline CDR1 reads SGHNT; CDR2 reads YYREEE (reference sequence).

The chain carries TRBV28 and TRBJ2-7, with D uncertain. CDR1 and CDR2 (germline): MDHEN, SYDVKM. The CDR3 loop spans 12 amino acids. The germline V and J ends were trimmed by 7 bases and 2 bases, with 9 bases remaining between them. The CDR3 DNA reads as TGTGCCAGCACGACATCTACCTACGAGCAGTACTTC. Its protein is CASTTSTYEQYF.

The CDR3 is CASSSASGSHEAFF. In DNA form, the CDR3 reads TGCGCCAGCAGCTCGGCTTCAGGGAGTCATGAAGCTTTCTTT. J is TRBJ1-1 and V is TRBV5-1; tentatively, D is TRBD1 (5 bases). Trimming left V 3 bases short and J 7 bases short, with 16 bases between. This CDR3 contains 14 residues. CDR1 is SGHRS and CDR2 is YFSETQ in the germline V gene.

V usage is TRBV19 and J usage is TRBJ2-5, with 10 bases that match TRBD2. The CDR3 loop spans 14 amino acids. Germline-derived CDR1 and CDR2 are LNHDA and SQIVND (reference sequence). V was clipped by 8 bases and J by 5 bases; unmatched bases: 8. DNA of the CDR3: TGTGCCAGTCAAGAAAGCGGGGGGGACGAGACCCAGTACTTC. Residues: CASQESGGDETQYF.

The chain is built from TRBV5-1 and TRBJ1-3; D ambiguous. V lost 4 bases and J lost 3, with 11 bases in between. The germline V gene encodes CDR1 SGHRS and CDR2 YFSETQ. There are 14 residues in the CDR3. The CDR3 protein is CASSLEGNGNTIYF. The CDR3 DNA reads as TGCGCCAGCAGCCTCGAGGGAAATGGAAACACCATATATTTT. The full variable domain, rest sourced from reference TRBV5-1 and TRBJ1-3, is KAGVTQTPRYLIKTRGQQVTLSCSPISGHRSVSWYQQTPGQGLQFLFEYFSETQRNKGNFPGRFSGRQFSNSRSEMNVSTLELGDSALYLCASSLEGNGNTIYFGEGSWLTVV.

The rearrangement joins TRBV5-1 to TRBJ1-1, with 7 bases lining up with TRBD1. V shed 4 bases, J shed 3 bases, and the junction held 9 bases outside the gene matches. This CDR3 has 15 amino acids. In germline, CDR1 is SGHRS, CDR2 YFSETQ. The CDR3 bases are TGCGCCAGCAGCCCCACAGGGGTCGGGTACACTGAAGCTTTCTTT. This encodes CASSPTGVGYTEAFF.

This clone showed up just a few times. J is TRBJ1-1 and V is TRBV5-4; possible D gene TRBD1, 6 bases. Trimming left V 4 bases short and J 0 bases short, with 13 bases between. CDR1 SGHNT and CDR2 YYREEE come from the germline V gene (reference sequence). The CDR3 is 15 residues long. The CDR3 loop reads CASSLDSLLNTEAFF. For the CDR3, the DNA is TGTGCCAGCAGCCTGGACAGTCTCTTGAACACTGAAGCTTTCTTT.

This clone was recorded a few times. The chain couples TRBV11-2 to TRBJ1-6; TRBD1 matches at 7 bases. CDR3 length: 17 residues. CDR1 is SGHAT and CDR2 is FQNNGV in the germline V gene. The ends lost 6 bases at V and 4 bases at J; junction bases unmatched: 12. The CDR3 region is CASRSPPGQVYNSPLHF. For the CDR3, the DNA is TGTGCCAGCAGATCCCCGCCCGGACAGGTTTATAATTCACCCCTCCACTTT.

The chain combines TRBV5-6 with TRBJ1-3; D possibly corresponds to TRBD1 (6 bases). Germline assignment: CDR1 SGHDT and CDR2 YYEEEE. V dropped 4 bases and J dropped 2 bases, with 7 bases sitting between them. CDR3 length equals 13 residues. In nucleotides, the CDR3 is TGTGCCAGCAGCACAGGGACTGGAAACACCATATATTTT. It translates to CASSTGTGNTIYF.

CDR3 in DNA: TGCGCCAGCAGCCGGGAGGCAGGCAGTGGCTACACCTTC. This codes for CASSREAGSGYTF. This chain connects TRBV5-1 to TRBJ1-2; D is undetermined. The CDR3 has 13 residues. Germline CDR1 and CDR2: SGHRS and YFSETQ. V was shortened by 4 bases and J by 7 bases, with 14 bases between the two germline ends. Full variable domain (missing parts from reference TRBV5-1 and TRBJ1-2): KAGVTQTPRYLIKTRGQQVTLSCSPISGHRSVSWYQQTPGQGLQFLFEYFSETQRNKGNFPGRFSGRQFSNSRSEMNVSTLELGDSALYLCASSREAGSGYTFGSGTRLTVV.

The gene calls are TRBV2 and TRBJ1-2, with D possibly TRBD1 on 6 matching bases. The CDR3 loop spans 14 amino acids. Trimming removed 7 bases from V and 8 bases from J, with 20 bases in between. Germline V gene data show CDR1 as SNHLY and CDR2 as FYNNEI. The CDR3 coding sequence is TGTGCCAGCATGAGGGGGGCGGAAGTAGTAGGCTACACCTTC. Translated, it gives CASMRGAEVVGYTF.

V gene TRBV9 combines with J gene TRBJ1-3; a weak D match, TRBD1 (5 bases). The germline V gene has CDR1 SGDLS and CDR2 YYNGEE. This CDR3 is 17 amino acids long. V shed 0 bases and J shed 0 bases, with 13 bases lying between them. DNA for the CDR3: TGTGCCAGCAGCGTAGGTTTCGGACACCGCTCTGGAAACACCATATATTTT. Translation gives CASSVGFGHRSGNTIYF.

CDR3 in amino acids: CASSDRVNEKLFF. The DNA of the CDR3 is TGTGCCAGCAGCGACAGGGTCAATGAAAAACTGTTTTTT. The chain recombines TRBV6-1 with TRBJ1-4; 7 bases map to TRBD1. The germline V gene has CDR1 MNHNS and CDR2 SASEGT. There are 13 residues in the CDR3. V lost 6 bases to trimming and J lost 5 bases; unmatched junction nucleotides: 3.

The chain has TRBV9 and TRBJ1-2; D remains unclear. Germline values: CDR1 SGDLS, CDR2 YYNGEE. V lost 2 bases to trimming and J lost 4 bases, with 12 bases between them. The CDR3 runs to 14 residues. The CDR3 nucleotides read TGTGCCAGCAGCGTTGAAGGGATAAGCTATGGCTACACCTTC. As protein: CASSVEGISYGYTF. Drawing the rest from reference TRBV9 and TRBJ1-2, the complete variable domain is DSGVTQTPKHLITATGQRVTLRCSPRSGDLSVYWYQQSLDQGLQFLIQYYNGEERAKGNILERFSAQQFPDLHSELNLSSLELGDSALYFCASSVEGISYGYTFGSGTRLTVV.

The rearrangement joins TRBV30 to TRBJ2-2; D is tentatively TRBD1 or TRBD2 (6 bases each). Germline CDR1 and CDR2: GTSNPN and SVGIG (reference sequence). The CDR3 consists of 11 residues. V was cut by 8 bases and J by 6 bases, with 10 bases left in between. The CDR3 DNA follows: TGTGCCATAGGGGGGTCCGGGGAGCTGTTTTTT. As protein: CAIGGSGELFF.

The V gene is TRBV29-1, the J gene TRBJ2-2; D unresolved. This CDR3 has 16 residues. CDR1 SQVTM and CDR2 ANQGSEA come from the germline V gene. Trimming stripped 0 bases from V and 6 bases from J, with 17 bases between. CDR3 region: CSVEDRQHRTSGELFF. The CDR3 DNA is TGCAGCGTTGAAGATCGGCAGCACCGTACCTCCGGGGAGCTGTTTTTT.

Only one count was recorded for this clone. V and J are TRBV7-9 and TRBJ1-6; unclear D gene. Trimming shortened V by 1 base and J by 10 bases, and 8 bases separated the two germline ends. Germline CDR1 and CDR2: SEHNR and FQNEAQ (reference sequence). CDR3 length: 13 amino acids. The CDR3 DNA sequence: TGTGCCAGCAGCTTAGTGTGGGCCTCACCCCTCCACTTT. Translation gives CASSLVWASPLHF.

The count of this clone is one. The chain links TRBV7-9 to TRBJ2-5, with D unresolved. This CDR3 region has 15 residues. The V end lost 4 bases, the J end lost 5 bases, and 17 bases lay between the germline ends. From germline, CDR1 is SEHNR and CDR2 FQNEAQ (reference sequence). The CDR3 region is CASSSLKGSRETQYF. The CDR3 region has the DNA TGTGCCAGCAGCTCTCTTAAGGGATCGAGGGAGACCCAGTACTTC.